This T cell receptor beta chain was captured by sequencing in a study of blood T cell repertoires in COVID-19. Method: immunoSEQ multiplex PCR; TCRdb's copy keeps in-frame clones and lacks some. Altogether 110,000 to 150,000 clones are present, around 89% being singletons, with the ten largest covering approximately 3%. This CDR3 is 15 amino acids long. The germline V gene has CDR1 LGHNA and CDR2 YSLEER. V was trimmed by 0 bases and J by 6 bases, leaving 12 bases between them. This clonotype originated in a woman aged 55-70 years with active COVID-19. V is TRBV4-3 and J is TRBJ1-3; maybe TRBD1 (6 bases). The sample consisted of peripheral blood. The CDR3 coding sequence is TGCGCCAGCAGCCAAGATAACACAGGGAAAAACACCATATATTTT. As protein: CASSQDNTGKNTIYF.